This is a list of T cell receptor beta chains from one sample in a study. TCRdb redid the calling of the RT-PCR reads with MiXCR, one entry per CDR3 protein. Of 650,000 to 800,000 distinct CDR3 sequences detected, 13% to 15% appear once; the ten largest clones hold 3.6%. The sequenced sample was memory CD4+ T cells from blood. The receptors were sampled from a female donor in good health, serving as a healthy control. Each CDR3 is given with its conserved first and last residue. Each record gives: V gene, D gene, J gene, clone size, CDR3 protein, CDR3 DNA. A D gene is named only where the DNA matches it firmly. Size tells how often a clone was seen (once, few, many) or the class of an expanded clone, and some rows leave it out.

TRBV11-2,TRBD2,TRBJ2-1,few,CASSLRDYPYNEQFF,TGTGCCAGCAGCCTGAGGGACTACCCCTACAATGAGCAGTTCTTC
TRBV11-1,.,TRBJ2-1,.,CASSFFGSWSNEQFF,TGTGCCAGCAGCTTTTTCGGGAGCTGGTCTAATGAGCAGTTCTTC
TRBV29-1,TRBD1,TRBJ1-1,few,CSTGQGGTEAFF,TGCAGCACGGGACAGGGGGGTACTGAAGCTTTCTTT
TRBV28,.,TRBJ2-5,.,CASSPVTQETQYF,TGTGCCAGCAGCCCGGTAACTCAAGAGACCCAGTACTTC
TRBV20-1,TRBD2,TRBJ2-1,few,CSARSTSGMGDEQFF,TGCAGTGCTAGATCGACTAGCGGGATGGGAGATGAGCAGTTCTTC
TRBV20-1,.,TRBJ1-1,.,CSARQGRSAEAFF,TGCAGTGCTAGGCAAGGGAGGTCCGCTGAAGCTTTCTTT
TRBV12-3/TRBV12-4,.,TRBJ1-1,few,CANSRGDTPGTEAFF,TGTGCCAATTCACGAGGGGACACGCCGGGGACTGAAGCTTTCTTT
TRBV6-1,TRBD2,TRBJ2-7,.,CASRGLAGSSYEQYF,TGTGCCAGCAGGGGACTAGCGGGATCTTCCTACGAGCAGTACTTC
TRBV5-1,TRBD2,TRBJ2-1,few,CASRLSAGGYEQFF,TGCGCCAGCAGATTGAGCGCGGGAGGATATGAGCAGTTCTTC
TRBV5-1,.,TRBJ2-1,many,CASSSPPTSNEQFF,TGCGCCAGCAGCTCCCCGCCGACTAGCAATGAGCAGTTCTTC
TRBV4-3,.,TRBJ1-3,few,CASSQEDSGNTIYF,TGCGCCAGCAGCCAAGAGGACTCTGGAAACACCATATATTTT
TRBV15,TRBD1,TRBJ2-2,.,CATSRGQGTTTGELFF,TGTGCCACCAGCAGAGGACAGGGGACGACCACCGGGGAGCTGTTTTTT
TRBV6-5,.,TRBJ2-7,.,CASTLGGSRNEQYF,TGTGCCAGCACTCTGGGAGGATCTAGGAACGAGCAGTACTTC
TRBV27,.,TRBJ1-1,few,CASSLGPGRIETNTEAFF,TGTGCCAGCAGTTTGGGCCCAGGTCGAATCGAAACAAACACTGAAGCTTTCTTT
TRBV5-4,.,TRBJ2-2,few,CASSSLAGAGSRAGELFF,TGTGCCAGCAGCTCACTCGCCGGGGCAGGGAGTCGCGCCGGGGAGCTGTTTTTT
TRBV27,.,TRBJ2-7,few,CATRRGGGYEQYF,TGTGCCACCCGGAGGGGGGGCGGCTACGAGCAGTACTTC
TRBV28,.,TRBJ1-5,.,CASSLRSAAGYQPQHF,TGTGCCAGCAGTTTACGGTCAGCAGCGGGGTATCAGCCCCAGCATTTT
TRBV6-5,TRBD1,TRBJ1-6,few,CASRGQGATPLHF,TGTGCCAGCAGAGGACAGGGCGCAACACCCCTCCACTTT
TRBV14,.,TRBJ2-5,few,CASSQQVQETQYF,TGTGCCAGCAGCCAACAAGTACAAGAGACCCAGTACTTC
TRBV2,.,TRBJ2-1,few,CASSVRESSYNEQFF,TGTGCCAGCAGTGTTAGGGAGAGCTCCTACAATGAGCAGTTCTTC
TRBV3-1,.,TRBJ1-1,.,CASSQEMGNTEAFF,TGTGCCAGCAGCCAAGAAATGGGGAACACTGAAGCTTTCTTT
TRBV7-2,.,TRBJ1-1,few,CASSALNTEAFF,TGTGCCAGCAGCGCGCTGAACACTGAAGCTTTCTTT
TRBV4-2,.,TRBJ1-5,few,CASSQETRNQPQHF,TGTGCCAGCAGCCAAGAAACCCGAAATCAGCCCCAGCATTTT
TRBV2,.,TRBJ1-5,.,CASSEAWGRSNQPQHF,TGTGCCAGCAGTGAAGCTTGGGGCAGAAGCAATCAGCCCCAGCATTTT
TRBV7-9,.,TRBJ2-3,.,CASSLRLGGTDTQYF,TGTGCCAGCAGCTTGCGACTAGGAGGCACAGATACGCAGTATTTT
TRBV24-1,TRBD1,TRBJ1-2,many,CATSVGQGYGYTF,TGTGCCACCAGCGTGGGACAGGGATACGGCTACACCTTC
TRBV20-1,.,TRBJ1-2,.,CSARGGYSF,TGCAGTGCTAGGGGCGGCTACTCCTTC
TRBV12-3/TRBV12-4,.,TRBJ1-1,.,CASREPGDWVKAFF,TGTGCCAGCAGAGAACCGGGGGACTGGGTTAAAGCTTTCTTT
TRBV7-2,.,TRBJ1-5,.,CASSLQVQRPQHF,TGTGCCAGCAGCTTACAGGTTCAAAGGCCCCAGCATTTT
TRBV7-9,TRBD2,TRBJ2-1,.,CASSLVDGGGASSYNEQFF,TGTGCCAGCAGCTTAGTGGACGGGGGGGGAGCGAGCTCCTACAATGAGCAGTTCTTC
TRBV5-6,.,TRBJ1-6,.,CASSLETGNGGHSPLHF,TGTGCCAGCAGCTTGGAGACGGGTAACGGTGGACATTCACCCCTCCACTTT
TRBV19,.,TRBJ1-3,few,CASTSPSSGNTIYF,TGTGCCAGTACCTCACCTTCGTCTGGAAACACCATATATTTT
TRBV6-5,TRBD2,TRBJ2-1,many,CASSYLWTSGTYNEQFF,TGTGCCAGCAGTTACCTCTGGACTAGCGGGACCTACAATGAGCAGTTCTTC
TRBV4-3,TRBD1,TRBJ1-1,.,CASSQAGRAGGPTEAFF,TGCGCCAGCAGCCAAGCGGGTCGAGCAGGGGGTCCCACTGAAGCTTTCTTT
TRBV24-1,.,TRBJ2-1,few,CATSGNREEFF,TGTGCCACCAGTGGAAACAGGGAAGAGTTCTTC
TRBV20-1,TRBD2,TRBJ2-3,few,CSAIIAGGRDTQYF,TGCAGTGCAATAATAGCGGGAGGCAGAGATACGCAGTATTTT
TRBV7-3,.,TRBJ2-1,.,CASSLASIGGEQFF,TGTGCCAGCAGCTTAGCTAGTATCGGGGGTGAGCAGTTCTTC
TRBV4-1,TRBD2,TRBJ2-1,many,CASSQAPGRALIEQFF,TGCGCCAGCAGCCAAGCCCCAGGGAGGGCCTTGATTGAGCAGTTCTTC
TRBV9,.,TRBJ2-7,few,CASSPKVLSHEQYF,TGTGCCAGCAGCCCCAAGGTCCTGTCCCACGAGCAGTACTTC
TRBV6-2/TRBV6-3,.,TRBJ1-1,few,CASSSPTGNRNTEAFF,TGTGCCAGCAGTTCCCCTACCGGGAACAGGAACACTGAAGCTTTCTTT
TRBV7-3,.,TRBJ1-1,.,CASSLTGSGSTEAFF,TGTGCCAGCAGCTTAACAGGGAGCGGGAGCACTGAAGCTTTCTTT
TRBV27,.,TRBJ2-3,many,CASSFMTAGTDTQYF,TGTGCCAGCAGTTTTATGACAGCAGGCACAGATACGCAGTATTTT
TRBV11-1,TRBD1,TRBJ1-2,.,CASSPSGQDYGYTF,TGTGCCAGCAGCCCCTCCGGACAGGACTATGGCTACACCTTC